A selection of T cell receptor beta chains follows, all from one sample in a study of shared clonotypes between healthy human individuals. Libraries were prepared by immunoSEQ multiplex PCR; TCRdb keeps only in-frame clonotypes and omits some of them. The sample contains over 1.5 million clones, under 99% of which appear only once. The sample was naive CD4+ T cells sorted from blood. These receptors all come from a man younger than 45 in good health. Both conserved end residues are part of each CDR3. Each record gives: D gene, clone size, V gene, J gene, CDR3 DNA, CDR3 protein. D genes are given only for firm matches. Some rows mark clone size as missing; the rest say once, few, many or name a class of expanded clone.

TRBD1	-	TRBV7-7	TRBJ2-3	TGTGCCAGCAGCCCAGGACAGGGCAGGGGCACAGATACGCAGTATTTT	CASSPGQGRGTDTQYF
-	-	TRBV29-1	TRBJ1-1	TGCAGCGTTGAAGGAAAAGGCACGAACACTGAAGCTTTCTTT	CSVEGKGTNTEAFF
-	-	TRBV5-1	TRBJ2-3	TGCGCCAGCAGCACGGAGGGAGATACGCAGTATTTT	CASSTEGDTQYF
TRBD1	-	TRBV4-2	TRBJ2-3	TGTGCCAGCAGCCCCCTAATTGGACAGGGGGCGGCTCAGTATTTT	CASSPLIGQGAAQYF
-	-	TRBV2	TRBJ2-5	TGTGCCAGCAGTGAAATGGGGTACCAAGAGACCCAGTACTTC	CASSEMGYQETQYF
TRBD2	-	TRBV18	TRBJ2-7	TGTGCCAGCGGACTAGTTGGCCCCTACGAGCAGTACTTC	CASGLVGPYEQYF
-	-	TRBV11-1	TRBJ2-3	TGTGCCAGCAGCTTTGTCGGGCAGGCTACAGATACGCAGTATTTT	CASSFVGQATDTQYF
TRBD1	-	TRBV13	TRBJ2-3	TGTGCCAGCAGCCCGCGCCCGGGACAGGACCGCACAGATACGCAGTATTTT	CASSPRPGQDRTDTQYF
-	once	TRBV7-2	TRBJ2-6	TGTGCCAGCAGCCACGCTGGGGCCAACGTCCTGACTTTC	CASSHAGANVLTF
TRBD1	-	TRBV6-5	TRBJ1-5	TGTGCCAGCAGCCCGTATGGTACAGGGGATCAGCCCCAGCATTTT	CASSPYGTGDQPQHF
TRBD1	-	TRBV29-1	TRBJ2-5	TGCAGCGTTGCTGGGGACAGAGAGACCCAGTACTTC	CSVAGDRETQYF
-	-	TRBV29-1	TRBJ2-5	TGCAGCGTAGCGCTGGAGACCCAGTACTTC	CSVALETQYF
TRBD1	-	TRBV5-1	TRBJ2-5	TGCGCCAGCAGCTTCGGATGGCAGGGGGAACAAGAGACCCAGTACTTC	CASSFGWQGEQETQYF
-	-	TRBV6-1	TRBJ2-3	TGTGCCAGCAGTGAGCTGGTTACGCAGTATTTT	CASSELVTQYF
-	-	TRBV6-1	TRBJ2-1	TGTGCCAGCAGTGAAGCCCGACGCCTTGGGCAGTTCTTC	CASSEARRLGQFF
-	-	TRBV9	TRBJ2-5	TGTGCCAGCAGCGCGTCCGGGGTAGAGACCCAGTACTTC	CASSASGVETQYF
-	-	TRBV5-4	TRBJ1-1	TGTGCCAGCAGCTTGGTGGGGGTCGAGACTGAAGCTTTCTTT	CASSLVGVETEAFF
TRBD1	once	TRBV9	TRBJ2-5	TGTGCCAGCAGCGTAGAGGGTGCAGGGGGAGAGACCCAGTACTTC	CASSVEGAGGETQYF
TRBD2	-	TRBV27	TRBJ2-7	TGTGCCAGCAGTTTATACCGCTTAGCGGGGAGCTCCTACGAGCAGTACTTC	CASSLYRLAGSSYEQYF
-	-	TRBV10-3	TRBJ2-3	TGTGCCATCAGTGAGCAGGGCCGGGGCACAGATACGCAGTATTTT	CAISEQGRGTDTQYF
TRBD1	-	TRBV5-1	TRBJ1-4	TGCGCCAGCAGCCAAGGGACAGGCGCCGAAAAACTGTTTTTT	CASSQGTGAEKLFF
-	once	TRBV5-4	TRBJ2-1	TGTGCCACCTCTGTTAGGGGCTCCTACAATGAGCAGTTCTTC	CATSVRGSYNEQFF
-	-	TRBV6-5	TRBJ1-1	TGTGCCAGCACCACAGACGAGAACACTGAAGCTTTCTTT	CASTTDENTEAFF
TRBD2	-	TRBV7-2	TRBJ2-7	TGTGCCAGCAGCTTACAGGAGGGACTAGCGGGAGTAATTCGCGAGCAGTACTTC	CASSLQEGLAGVIREQYF
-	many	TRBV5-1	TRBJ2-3	TGCGCCAGCAGCTTGTTTGCGGGCACAGATACGCAGTATTTT	CASSLFAGTDTQYF
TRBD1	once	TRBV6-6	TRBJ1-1	TGTGCCAGCAGTAGGGACAGGAGGAACACTGAAGCTTTCTTT	CASSRDRRNTEAFF
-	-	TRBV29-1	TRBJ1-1	TGCAGCGTTGACATACGCTCGAACACTGAAGCTTTCTTT	CSVDIRSNTEAFF
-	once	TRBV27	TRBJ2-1	TGTGCCAGCAGTTTATCTGCCGTGGGTGCTTATGAGCAGTTCTTC	CASSLSAVGAYEQFF
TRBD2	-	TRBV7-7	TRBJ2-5	TGTGCCAGCAGCCCAGGACTAGCGGGAGAGACCCAGTACTTC	CASSPGLAGETQYF
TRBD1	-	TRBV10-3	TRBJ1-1	TGTGCCATCAACTGGAGACAGGGCAACACTGAAGCTTTCTTT	CAINWRQGNTEAFF
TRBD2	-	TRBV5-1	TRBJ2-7	TGCGCCAGCAGCTTGACTAGCGGGAGTGGGGAGCAGTACTTC	CASSLTSGSGEQYF
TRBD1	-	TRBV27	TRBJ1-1	TGTGCCAGCAGTCACAGGGGGCAGACTGAAGCTTTCTTT	CASSHRGQTEAFF
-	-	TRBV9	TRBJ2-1	TGTGCCAGCAGCCCCTCGGGATACTACAATGAGCAGTTCTTC	CASSPSGYYNEQFF
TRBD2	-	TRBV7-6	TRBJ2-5	TGTGCCAGCAGCTTGGGGACTAGCGGGAGTCAAGAGACCCAGTACTTC	CASSLGTSGSQETQYF
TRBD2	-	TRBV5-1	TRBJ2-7	TGCGCCAGCAGCTTGGACCTAGCGGGAGTAAGGGAGCAGTACTTC	CASSLDLAGVREQYF
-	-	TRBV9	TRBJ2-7	TGTGCCAGCAGCGTAGGATGGCATGCCCACGAGCAGTACTTC	CASSVGWHAHEQYF
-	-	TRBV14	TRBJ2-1	TGTGCCAGCAGCCAAGATATGGGGGGCCATCGGCTTTCTGAGCAGTTCTTC	CASSQDMGGHRLSEQFF
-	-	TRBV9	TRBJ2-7	TGTGCCAGCAGCGTAGATCCGGGGATCTACGAGCAGTACTTC	CASSVDPGIYEQYF
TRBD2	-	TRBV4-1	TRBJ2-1	TGCGCCAGCAGCCAAGCCGTAGCGGGAGGGCCCCGGTTCTTC	CASSQAVAGGPRFF
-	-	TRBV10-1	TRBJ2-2	TGCGCCAGCAGTGAGACCGCGATTAGCGGAATTAACACCGGGGAGCTGTTTTTT	CASSETAISGINTGELFF
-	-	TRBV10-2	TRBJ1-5	TGCGCCAGCAGATCGACCAGGAGGGGCAATCAGCCCCAGCATTTT	CASRSTRRGNQPQHF
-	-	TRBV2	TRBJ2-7	TGTGCCAGCTGGGCGGGCCCACTTCGGGCCGAGCAGTACTTC	CASWAGPLRAEQYF